The rows below give T cell receptor beta chains drawn from one sample of a study of shared clonotypes between healthy human individuals. Measured with immunoSEQ multiplex PCR; TCRdb has only the in-frame clones, and not every one. The table lists about 2.1 million clones, roughly 95% of them singletons. Sequenced material: naive CD8+ T cells from PBMCs. Receptor source: a man aged 18 to 30 in good health. Some clones in this sample may be carry-over from other donors' samples. The CDR3 runs from the conserved cysteine through the conserved F or W. The D gene is left open where the match is weak. Size tells how often a clone was seen (once, few, many) or the class of an expanded clone, and some rows leave it out.

>TRBJ1-5|TRBV28|-|-
CASRTRGNQPQHF
TGTGCCAGCAGGACTCGGGGCAATCAGCCCCAGCATTTT
>TRBJ2-1|TRBV6-5|-|TRBD2
CASSSSGRWNEQFF
TGTGCCAGCAGTTCCAGCGGGAGGTGGAATGAGCAGTTCTTC
>TRBJ2-7|TRBV5-4|-|TRBD2
CASSLSLTTSGYEQYF
TGTGCCAGCAGCTTGAGCCTCACGACTAGCGGCTACGAGCAGTACTTC
>TRBJ2-7|TRBV10-3|once|-
CAISNWDQRGEQYF
TGTGCCATCAGTAACTGGGACCAACGGGGCGAGCAGTACTTC
>TRBJ2-7|TRBV29-1|-|TRBD2
CSVLGTTNEQYF
TGCAGCGTTCTCGGGACTACCAACGAGCAGTACTTC
>TRBJ2-2|TRBV9|-|TRBD1
CASSGTTGGGTGELFF
TGTGCCAGCAGCGGCACGACAGGGGGAGGCACCGGGGAGCTGTTTTTT
>TRBJ2-7|TRBV9|-|-
CASSPRGTTYEQYF
TGTGCCAGCAGCCCCCGAGGGACAACCTACGAGCAGTACTTC
>TRBJ1-2|TRBV11-2|once|-
CASSLGATNYGYTF
TGTGCCAGCAGCTTAGGGGCGACAAACTATGGCTACACCTTC
>TRBJ2-2|TRBV2|-|-
CASSGTSNNPNTGELFF
TGTGCCAGCAGCGGGACCTCGAATAACCCGAACACCGGGGAGCTGTTTTTT
>TRBJ1-5|TRBV28|-|TRBD1
CASSYRGLRNQPQHF
TGTGCCAGCAGCTACAGGGGGTTGCGCAATCAGCCCCAGCATTTT